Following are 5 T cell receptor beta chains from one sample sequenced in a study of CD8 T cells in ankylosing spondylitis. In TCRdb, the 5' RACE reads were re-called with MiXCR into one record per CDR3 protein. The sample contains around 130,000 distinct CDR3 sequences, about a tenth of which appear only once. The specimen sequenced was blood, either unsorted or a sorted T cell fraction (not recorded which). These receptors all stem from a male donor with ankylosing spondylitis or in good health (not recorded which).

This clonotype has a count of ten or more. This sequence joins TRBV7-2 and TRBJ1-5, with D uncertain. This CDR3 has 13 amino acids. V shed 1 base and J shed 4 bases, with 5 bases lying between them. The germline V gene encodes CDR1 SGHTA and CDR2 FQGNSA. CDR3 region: CASSLVANQPQHF. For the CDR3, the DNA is TGTGCCAGCAGCTTAGTGGCAAATCAGCCCCAGCATTTT.

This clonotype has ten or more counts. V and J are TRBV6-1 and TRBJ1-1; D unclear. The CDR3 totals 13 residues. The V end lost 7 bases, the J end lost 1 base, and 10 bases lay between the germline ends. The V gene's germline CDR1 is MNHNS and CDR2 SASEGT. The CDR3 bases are TGTGCCAGCACTCGGGTTGGGAACACTGAAGCTTTCTTT. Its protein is CASTRVGNTEAFF.

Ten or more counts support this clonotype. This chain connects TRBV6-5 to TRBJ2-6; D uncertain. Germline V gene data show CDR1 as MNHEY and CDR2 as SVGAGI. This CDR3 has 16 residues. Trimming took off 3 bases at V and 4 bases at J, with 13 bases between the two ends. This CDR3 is CASSYYSGKGANVLTF. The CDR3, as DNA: TGTGCCAGCAGTTATTATTCCGGAAAGGGGGCCAACGTCCTGACTTTC.

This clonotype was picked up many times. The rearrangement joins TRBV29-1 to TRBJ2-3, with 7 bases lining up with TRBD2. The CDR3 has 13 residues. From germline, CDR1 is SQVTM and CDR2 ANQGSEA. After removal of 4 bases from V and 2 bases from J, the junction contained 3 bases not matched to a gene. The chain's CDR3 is CSVAGTTTDTQYF. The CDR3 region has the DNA TGCAGCGTTGCCGGGACTACCACAGATACGCAGTATTTT.

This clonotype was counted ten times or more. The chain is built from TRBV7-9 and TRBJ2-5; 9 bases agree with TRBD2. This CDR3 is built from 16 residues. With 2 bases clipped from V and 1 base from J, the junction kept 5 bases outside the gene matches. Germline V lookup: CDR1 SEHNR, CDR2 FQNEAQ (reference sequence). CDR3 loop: CASSLMGTSSQETQYF. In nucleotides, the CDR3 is TGTGCCAGCAGCTTAATGGGGACTAGCTCCCAAGAGACCCAGTACTTC. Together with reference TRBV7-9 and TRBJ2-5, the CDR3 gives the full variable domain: DTGVSQNPRHKITKRGQNVTFRCDPISEHNRLYWYRQTLGQGPEFLTYFQNEAQLEKSRLLSDRFSAERPKGSFSTLEIQRTEQGDSAMYLCASSLMGTSSQETQYFGPGTRLLVL.